These 17 T cell receptor beta chains were sequenced from one sample in a study of long-term antiretroviral therapy in people with HIV. They ran version v3.0 of the immunoSEQ assay at survey level. TCRdb's copy holds only in-frame clones and misses some; the assay was immunoSEQ multiplex PCR. The sample has some 8,900 clones; 70% to 75% are singletons. The sequencing used unsorted PBMCs, collected 1.8 years before starting antiretroviral therapy. Receptors were obtained from a man aged 35-49 years with HIV.

V and J are TRBV2 and TRBJ2-7, with TRBD2 as a possible D gene (7 bases). The V end was cut by 6 bases, the J end by 2 bases, with 14 bases between. Germline CDR1 SNHLY, CDR2 FYNNEI. CDR3 length equals 14 residues. Here the CDR3 reads CASRGGGVAYEQYF. CDR3 nucleotides: TGTGCCAGCAGGGGAGGGGGGGTGGCCTACGAGCAGTACTTC.

The V gene is TRBV30, the J gene TRBJ2-3; 11 bases fit TRBD2. The V and J ends lost 3 bases and 5 bases, in that order; junction bases with no gene match: 13. CDR1 GTSNPN and CDR2 SVGIG come from the germline V gene (reference sequence). The CDR3 covers 17 residues. CDR3 amino acids: CAWSPMRLAGLVDTQYF. The CDR3 nucleotides are TGTGCCTGGAGCCCGATGAGACTAGCGGGGCTGGTAGATACGCAGTATTTT.

The rearrangement uses TRBV4-1 and TRBJ1-1; D is possibly TRBD1 (5 bases). CDR3 length: 12 amino acids. V was trimmed by 6 bases and J by 6 bases, leaving 11 bases between them. The germline gives CDR1 MGHRA, CDR2 YSYEKL. The CDR3 protein is CASRAGGAEAFF. Here the CDR3 DNA reads TGCGCCAGCAGGGCCGGAGGGGCTGAAGCTTTCTTT.

The chain has TRBV7-2 and TRBJ1-2, with D perhaps TRBD1 (6 bases). Per germline, CDR1 SGHTA and CDR2 FQGNSA. Trimming shortened V by 2 bases and J by 2 bases, and 9 bases separated the two germline ends. The CDR3 covers 14 residues. The CDR3 DNA reads TGTGCCAGCAGCTTACTACAGGGCAACTATGGCTACACCTTC. It is translated as CASSLLQGNYGYTF.

The chain links TRBV6-6 to TRBJ2-1; D ambiguous. Germline CDR1 reads MNHNY; CDR2 reads SVGAGI (reference sequence). The ends were cut back, 7 bases at V and 4 bases at J, with 11 bases in the middle. This CDR3 region has 13 residues. CDR3 protein: CASKKHCYNEQFF. Here the CDR3 DNA reads TGTGCCAGCAAGAAACACTGTTACAATGAGCAGTTCTTC.

In nucleotides, the CDR3 is TGTGCCAGCAGTTACTCGGAGGGGTCTCTCGGGGCTTTCTTT. Its translation is CASSYSEGSLGAFF. The J gene is TRBJ1-1, the V gene TRBV6-5; tentative D call: TRBD1 (5 bases). V dropped 0 bases and J dropped 11 bases, with 16 bases sitting between them. CDR1 is MNHEY, CDR2 SVGAGI, per germline. The CDR3 contains 14 residues.

The CDR3 spells CASSVDWGRGTDTQYF. CDR3 bases: TGTGCCAGCAGCGTAGATTGGGGGCGAGGCACAGATACGCAGTATTTT. The rearrangement joins TRBV9 to TRBJ2-3; tentative D call: TRBD1 (6 bases). The CDR3 extends over 16 amino acids. CDR1 SGDLS and CDR2 YYNGEE come from the germline V gene. The ends were cut back, 0 bases at V and 1 base at J, with 12 bases in the middle.

The chain employs TRBV2 and TRBJ1-2, with D unresolved. The germline V and J ends were trimmed by 8 bases and 0 bases, with 10 bases remaining between them. The CDR3 is 13 residues long. Germline V gene data show CDR1 as SNHLY and CDR2 as FYNNEI. CDR3 nucleotides: TGTGCCAGCGGCCGTGAGACTAACTATGGCTACACCTTC. Protein sequence: CASGRETNYGYTF.

J is TRBJ2-7 and V is TRBV2; 8 positions agree with TRBD1. CDR3 length equals 15 residues. V lost 6 bases to trimming and J lost 5 bases; unmatched junction nucleotides: 12. Per germline, CDR1 SNHLY and CDR2 FYNNEI. CDR3 amino acids: CASRDHWTGRNEQYF. The CDR3 coding sequence is TGTGCCAGCAGAGACCACTGGACAGGGAGGAACGAGCAGTACTTC.

The chain couples TRBV5-5 to TRBJ2-6; 8 bases are a match to TRBD1. CDR3 size: 15 residues. V dropped 4 bases and J dropped 1; count of bases not matched to a gene: 1. In germline, CDR1 is SGHKS, CDR2 YYEKEE (reference sequence). CDR3 sequence reads: CASSRQGSGANVLTF. CDR3 nucleotide sequence: TGTGCCAGCAGCCGACAGGGGTCTGGGGCCAACGTCCTGACTTTC. The complete variable domain, with remaining parts taken from reference TRBV5-5 and TRBJ2-6, reads DAGVTQSPTHLIKTRGQQVTLRCSPISGHKSVSWYQQVLGQGPQFIFQYYEKEERGRGNFPDRFSARQFPNYSSELNVNALLLGDSALYLCASSRQGSGANVLTFGAGSRLTVL.

The rearrangement uses TRBV15 and TRBJ1-2, with a weak D call TRBD1 (6 bases). The CDR3 is 13 residues long. The V gene's germline CDR1 is LNHNV and CDR2 YYDKDF (reference sequence). Trimming removed 5 bases at V and 4 bases at J, with 11 bases between. Written as DNA, the CDR3 is TGTGCCACCAGCCCCGGGGGCCTCTATGGCTACACCTTC. Its translation: CATSPGGLYGYTF.

The chain uses TRBV6-6 and TRBJ1-3; possible D gene TRBD1, 6 bases. Germline V CDR1 and CDR2: MNHNY, SVGAGI (reference sequence). Between the trimmed V and J ends, which lost 4 bases and 2 bases, there was a span of 15 bases. The CDR3 runs to 16 residues. As DNA, the CDR3 is TGTGCCAGCAGTTTGGATAAGGGGGTCACTGGAAACACCATATATTTT. Residues: CASSLDKGVTGNTIYF.

J is TRBJ2-3 and V is TRBV18; 8 bases line up with TRBD1. The length of the CDR3 is 17 residues. The germline V gene encodes CDR1 KGHSH and CDR2 LQKENI. The junction had 10 bases not matched to a gene; V was cut back by 3 bases and J by 2 bases. This chain's CDR3 is CASSPSQTGANTDTQYF. CDR3 sequence (DNA): TGTGCCAGCTCACCTTCCCAGACAGGGGCAAACACAGATACGCAGTATTTT. The full variable domain, with the rest looked up from reference TRBV18 and TRBJ2-3, is NAGVMQNPRHLVRRRGQEARLRCSPMKGHSHVYWYRQLPEEGLKFMVYLQKENIIDESGMPKERFSAEFPKEGPSILRIQQVVRGDSAAYFCASSPSQTGANTDTQYFGPGTRLTVL.

This clone appeared a few times. The genes are TRBV10-3 and TRBJ2-2; D is perhaps TRBD1 (6 bases). Germline values: CDR1 ENHRY, CDR2 SYGVKD. The CDR3 is 14 amino acids. V lost 10 bases to trimming and J lost 9 bases, with 21 bases between them. This chain's CDR3 is CATRVKRDNWELFF. As DNA, the CDR3 is TGTGCCACCAGGGTTAAGAGGGACAATTGGGAGCTGTTTTTT.

The rearrangement uses TRBV10-3 and TRBJ1-3, with unresolved D. Germline CDR1 ENHRY, CDR2 SYGVKD. The CDR3 is made up of 14 amino acids. Trimming shortened V by 4 bases and J by 2 bases, and 9 bases separated the two germline ends. The DNA for the CDR3 is TGTGCCATCAGTGGGACTCCCGCTGGAAACACCATATATTTT. It encodes CAISGTPAGNTIYF.

As DNA, the CDR3 is TGTGCCAGTAGTATTAGTTGGACTTACGAGCAGTACTTC. This codes for CASSISWTYEQYF. V usage is TRBV19 and J usage is TRBJ2-7; TRBD2 is a possible D gene (5 bases). Germline CDR1 LNHDA, CDR2 SQIVND (reference sequence). The CDR3 has 13 amino acids. Trimming pared 3 bases from V and 4 bases from J, leaving 10 bases between.

In its sample, this clone is medium-sized. The chain employs TRBV7-3 and TRBJ2-7; D unclear. Germline CDR1 reads SGHTA; CDR2 reads FQGTGA. The CDR3 extends over 18 amino acids. V dropped 2 bases and J dropped 4 bases, with 24 bases sitting between them. In DNA, the CDR3 is TGTGCCAGCAGCTTACTGAGCGCGTCTCATGGGTGGGAATACGAGCAGTACTTC. Its translation is CASSLLSASHGWEYEQYF.